A single sample gave rise to the 30 T cell receptor beta chains below, sequenced in a study of CD8 T cells in Susac syndrome. After extraction with the RNeasy kit, roughly 0.45 to 1 ug of the RNA was reverse transcribed using random hexamers. TCRdb re-called the immunoSEQ multiplex PCR reads through MiXCR, storing one row per CDR3 protein. There are about 190,000 distinct CDR3 sequences in the sample; approximately 96% occur only once, and more than 0.08% lies in the top ten. Sequenced: CD4+ T cells from PBMCs. These receptor sequences come from a human donor with Susac syndrome.

The rearrangement links TRBV7-9 to TRBJ2-2; D call uncertain. Trimming removed 1 base from V and 4 bases from J, with 10 bases in between. Germline assignment: CDR1 SEHNR and CDR2 FQNEAQ (reference sequence). The CDR3 consists of 15 residues. DNA for the CDR3: TGTGCCAGCAGCTTAGTCCAGGCTTCCACCGGGGAGCTGTTTTTT. Its translation: CASSLVQASTGELFF.

In DNA form, the CDR3 reads TGTGCCAGCGGGCGATGGAACGAGCAGTACTTC. It yields the protein CASGRWNEQYF. The chain joins TRBV12-3 or TRBV12-4 to TRBJ2-7; D gene uncertain. With 8 bases removed from V and 5 bases from J, the gap between germline ends came to 10 bases. CDR3 size: 11 residues.

The chain has TRBV9 and TRBJ1-2, with 7 bases fitting TRBD1. Unmatched junction bases numbered 11, after V lost 2 bases and J lost 4 bases. The CDR3 loop spans 16 amino acids. Germline-derived CDR1 and CDR2 are SGDLS and YYNGEE. CDR3 region: CASSVYGQVTTYGYTF. The DNA of the CDR3 is TGTGCCAGCAGCGTTTATGGACAGGTTACGACCTATGGCTACACCTTC. Using reference TRBV9 and TRBJ1-2 for the parts outside the CDR3, the full variable domain is DSGVTQTPKHLITATGQRVTLRCSPRSGDLSVYWYQQSLDQGLQFLIQYYNGEERAKGNILERFSAQQFPDLHSELNLSSLELGDSALYFCASSVYGQVTTYGYTFGSGTRLTVV.

J is TRBJ2-2 and V is TRBV11-2; D unresolved. The CDR3 spans 15 residues. V lost 3 bases and J 3 bases, leaving 11 bases between the germline ends. Germline assignment: CDR1 SGHAT and CDR2 FQNNGV. The CDR3 DNA sequence: TGTGCCAGCAGCTTTTCGGAAGGGTACACCGGGGAGCTGTTTTTT. This sequence encodes CASSFSEGYTGELFF.

The chain carries TRBV7-9 and TRBJ2-5; 7 positions match TRBD2. With V trimmed by 2 bases and J by 1 base, 10 bases remained unmatched. Germline V gene sequence: CDR1 SEHNR, CDR2 FQNEAQ (reference sequence). CDR3 size: 17 residues. This chain's CDR3 is CASSLSGLGGRQETQYF. DNA of the CDR3: TGTGCCAGCAGCTTATCTGGACTAGGAGGGCGCCAAGAGACCCAGTACTTC.

This clonotype appeared a single time. V is TRBV7-6 and J is TRBJ1-2; 9 nucleotides agree with TRBD1. The germline V gene encodes CDR1 SGHVS and CDR2 FNYEAQ. CDR3 size: 14 residues. Trimming removed 5 bases from V and 6 bases from J; junction bases left unmatched: 7. As DNA, the CDR3 is TGTGCCAGCAGCCTAGGGACAGGGTGGGATGGCTACACCTTC. Translation: CASSLGTGWDGYTF.

This chain connects TRBV11-2 to TRBJ2-3, with 8 bases aligning to TRBD2. V dropped 5 bases and J dropped 3; count of bases not matched to a gene: 7. CDR1 and CDR2 from the germline V gene are SGHAT and FQNNGV. The CDR3 is made up of 15 amino acids. The CDR3 DNA sequence: TGTGCCAGCAGCATGACGGGGGGGCCGACAGATACGCAGTATTTT. Translated: CASSMTGGPTDTQYF.

This sequence joins TRBV13 and TRBJ2-6, with D unclear. The germline CDR1 and CDR2 sequences are PRHDT and FYEKMQ (reference sequence). With 1 base removed from V and 4 bases from J, the gap between germline ends came to 11 bases. The CDR3 length is 16 residues. CDR3 region: CASSLAGRTGANVLTF. In DNA form, the CDR3 reads TGTGCCAGCAGCTTAGCCGGACGTACGGGGGCCAACGTCCTGACTTTC.

V usage is TRBV3-1 and J usage is TRBJ2-5; 9 bases fit TRBD2. The trim removed 7 bases at V and 2 bases at J, leaving 8 bases unmatched. The CDR3 consists of 15 residues. Germline-derived CDR1 and CDR2 are LGHDT and YNNKEL (reference sequence). CDR3 nucleotides: TGTGCCAGCACCTCGCGGGGGGGGTCTCAAGAGACCCAGTACTTC. Protein: CASTSRGGSQETQYF.

The chain links TRBV5-1 to TRBJ2-7; D is unclear. In germline, CDR1 is SGHRS, CDR2 YFSETQ. Deletions cut 0 bases from V and 5 bases from J, with 12 bases between. This CDR3 spans 14 amino acids. The CDR3 DNA follows: TGCGCCAGCAGCTTGGCCCAAGCAAACAACGAGCAGTACTTC. This encodes CASSLAQANNEQYF.

This clonotype has more than one count but fewer than ten. This sequence joins TRBV18 and TRBJ1-2; D is possibly TRBD1 (5 bases). The CDR3 sequence is 13 residues long. Trimming left V 2 bases short and J 2 bases short, with 6 bases between. The germline V gene encodes CDR1 KGHSH and CDR2 LQKENI. The CDR3 protein is CASSPTGNYGYTF. DNA of the CDR3: TGTGCCAGCTCACCAACAGGCAACTATGGCTACACCTTC.

This chain connects TRBV7-9 to TRBJ1-5, with 9 nucleotides matching TRBD1. The V and J ends lost 5 bases and 5 bases, in that order; junction bases with no gene match: 7. CDR1 is SEHNR and CDR2 is FQNEAQ in the germline V gene (reference sequence). The CDR3 contains 15 residues. In DNA, the CDR3 is TGTGCCAGCAGCGGACCAGGGACAGGGTATCAGCCCCAGCATTTT. Protein: CASSGPGTGYQPQHF.

CDR3 bases: TGTGCCAGCAGCTTAGTCGACGGGGTTGGCTACACCTTC. It encodes CASSLVDGVGYTF. The V call is TRBV7-2, the J call TRBJ1-2, with unresolved D. Germline V gene data show CDR1 as SGHTA and CDR2 as FQGNSA. Deletions cut 1 base from V and 7 bases from J, with 10 bases between. This CDR3 has 13 amino acids.

DNA of the CDR3: TGTGCCAGCAGTTTCCGGCGACCCAATGAGCAGTTCTTC. Encoded protein: CASSFRRPNEQFF. The chain links TRBV27 to TRBJ2-1; D gene ambiguous. This CDR3 spans 13 amino acids. V lost 3 bases, J lost 6 bases, and 9 bases lay in between. Germline V gene sequence: CDR1 MNHEY, CDR2 SMNVEV (reference sequence).

This sequence joins TRBV4-1 and TRBJ2-5; D call uncertain. The germline CDR1 and CDR2 sequences are MGHRA and YSYEKL. The CDR3 runs 16 residues. V was clipped by 3 bases and J by 1 base, with 15 bases between them. The CDR3 sequence: CASSHRRIKFQETQYF. For the CDR3, the DNA is TGCGCCAGCAGCCACAGACGGATAAAGTTCCAAGAGACCCAGTACTTC.

The chain joins TRBV6-6 to TRBJ1-5; no clear D. V was shortened by 7 bases and J by 4 bases, with 8 bases between the two germline ends. CDR1 is MNHNY, CDR2 SVGAGI, per germline (reference sequence). The CDR3 runs 12 residues. The CDR3 DNA reads TGTGCCAGCACAACACTTAATCAGCCCCAGCATTTT. It yields the protein CASTTLNQPQHF.

V is TRBV20-1 and J is TRBJ2-7; no reliable D call. The germline CDR1 and CDR2 sequences are DFQATT and SNEGSKA (reference sequence). Trimming took 2 bases from V and 0 from J, leaving 5 bases between them. The CDR3 loop spans 12 amino acids. This CDR3 reads CSARSISYEQYF. Written as DNA, the CDR3 is TGCAGTGCTAGATCCATCTCCTACGAGCAGTACTTC.

The chain couples TRBV11-2 to TRBJ1-1, with D unclear. CDR3 length: 15 amino acids. CDR1 is SGHAT and CDR2 is FQNNGV in the germline V gene. Between the trimmed V and J ends, which lost 3 bases and 1 base, there was a span of 12 bases. The CDR3 coding sequence is TGTGCCAGCAGCTTGGCCATAGCGGGGAACACTGAAGCTTTCTTT. It yields the protein CASSLAIAGNTEAFF.

V gene TRBV30 combines with J gene TRBJ2-1; the D gene is possibly TRBD2 (6 bases). The germline CDR1 and CDR2 sequences are GTSNPN and SVGIG (reference sequence). The CDR3 runs 12 residues. Trimming removed 2 bases from V and 6 bases from J, with 8 bases in between. The CDR3 DNA follows: TGTGCCTGGAGTTGGAGGGGCAATGAGCAGTTCTTC. Translation: CAWSWRGNEQFF. Complete variable domain (other parts from reference TRBV30 and TRBJ2-1): SQTIHQWPATLVQPVGSPLSLECTVEGTSNPNLYWYRQAAGRGLQLLFYSVGIGQISSEVPQNLSASRPQDRQFILSSKKLLLSDSGFYLCAWSWRGNEQFFGPGTRLTVL.

This chain links TRBV30 with TRBJ1-6; 9 bases are shared with TRBD1. The CDR3 sequence is 16 residues long. Germline lookup yields CDR1 GTSNPN and CDR2 SVGIG (reference sequence). The trim removed 0 bases at V and 9 bases at J, leaving 9 bases unmatched. The CDR3 reads CAWSVSTGTGSSPLHF. The DNA for the CDR3 is TGTGCCTGGAGTGTTTCGACCGGGACAGGGTCTTCACCCCTCCACTTT.

The genes are TRBV10-3 and TRBJ2-1; D remains unclear. This CDR3 is 12 amino acids long. Germline V gives CDR1 ENHRY, CDR2 SYGVKD. Between the trimmed V and J ends, which lost 4 bases and 7 bases, there was a span of 8 bases. The CDR3 sequence is CAISVGRNEQFF. The CDR3 bases are TGTGCCATCAGTGTAGGCAGGAATGAGCAGTTCTTC.

The chain recombines TRBV20-1 with TRBJ1-1; D is undetermined. Looked up from germline, CDR1 is DFQATT and CDR2 is SNEGSKA (reference sequence). CDR3 length: 12 residues. Trimming took 5 bases from V and 7 from J, leaving 14 bases between them. The CDR3 DNA reads as TGCAGTGCTCTTAAAACGGTCTTTGAAGCTTTCTTT. The encoded protein is CSALKTVFEAFF.

The V and J genes are TRBV27 and TRBJ2-7, with TRBD1 matching 10 bases. J was trimmed by 4 bases and V by 2 bases; bases with no gene match: 5. The CDR3 has 15 amino acids. Germline CDR1 MNHEY, CDR2 SMNVEV (reference sequence). CDR3 in DNA: TGTGCCAGCAGTTTACGGACAGGGGGACGTTACGAGCAGTACTTC. Its protein product is CASSLRTGGRYEQYF.

This clonotype has more than one count but fewer than ten. V gene TRBV19 combines with J gene TRBJ1-2, with no clear D. This CDR3 is 12 amino acids long. In germline, CDR1 is LNHDA, CDR2 SQIVND (reference sequence). Trimming took off 5 bases at V and 0 bases at J, with 4 bases between the two ends. The DNA of the CDR3 is TGTGCCAGTAGTGGCTCTAACTATGGCTACACCTTC. Its protein is CASSGSNYGYTF.

The chain is built from TRBV5-1 and TRBJ2-5; D ambiguous. The CDR3 has 12 residues. Germline lookup yields CDR1 SGHRS and CDR2 YFSETQ. Trimming removed 0 bases from V and 3 bases from J, with 3 bases in between. Here the CDR3 reads CASSLAKETQYF. The CDR3 region has the DNA TGCGCCAGCAGCTTGGCCAAAGAGACCCAGTACTTC.

The chain couples TRBV6-6 to TRBJ2-7; D could derive from TRBD1 or TRBD2 (7 bases each). The V gene's germline CDR1 is MNHNY and CDR2 SVGAGI (reference sequence). The V end was cut by 7 bases, the J end by 6 bases, with 25 bases between. This CDR3 is built from 16 residues. CDR3 region: CASTLRRQGGGSEQYF. The CDR3 nucleotides read TGTGCCAGCACCCTCAGGAGGCAGGGGGGAGGGTCCGAGCAGTACTTC.

The chain employs TRBV5-6 and TRBJ1-6; D unresolved. The germline CDR1 and CDR2 sequences are SGHDT and YYEEEE. Trimming stripped 3 bases from V and 8 bases from J, with 15 bases between. The CDR3 totals 15 residues. CDR3 nucleotides: TGTGCCAGCAGCTCTCGGCGGATTGGGGATTCACCCCTCCACTTT. Protein sequence: CASSSRRIGDSPLHF.

This chain links TRBV5-4 with TRBJ2-5; 12 nucleotides align to TRBD2. Trimming cost V 4 bases and J 5 bases; bases outside gene matches: 12. CDR1 and CDR2 from the germline V gene are SGHNT and YYREEE (reference sequence). The CDR3 sequence is 17 residues long. DNA for the CDR3: TGTGCCAGCAGCCACGATCGGACTAGCGGGGTTGGGGAGACCCAGTACTTC. It yields the protein CASSHDRTSGVGETQYF.

The CDR3 DNA follows: TGCAGTGCCCTCATGGGTCTTAACTATGGCTACACCTTC. Its protein product is CSALMGLNYGYTF. J is TRBJ1-2 and V is TRBV20-1, with D unclear. This CDR3 has 13 amino acids. Looked up from germline, CDR1 is DFQATT and CDR2 is SNEGSKA (reference sequence). V was trimmed by 6 bases and J by 1 base, leaving 12 bases between them.

The V call is TRBV19, the J call TRBJ2-2; perhaps TRBD1 as D (6 bases). The V gene's germline CDR1 is LNHDA and CDR2 SQIVND (reference sequence). The CDR3 extends over 16 amino acids. The V and J ends lost 3 bases and 6 bases respectively, with 17 bases between them. The CDR3 spells CASSILGGGGPGELFF. DNA of the CDR3: TGTGCCAGTAGTATCCTTGGCGGTGGGGGCCCCGGGGAGCTGTTTTTT.